The 14 T cell receptor beta chains reported below all come from one sample, sequenced in a study of blood T cell repertoires in COVID-19. TCRdb keeps only in-frame clones here, not all; method: immunoSEQ multiplex PCR. Here the sample spans approximately 170,000 clones, around 89% being singletons. The sequenced sample consisted of peripheral blood. The origin of the receptors is a man between 18 and 35 years old who had recovered from COVID-19.

The chain joins TRBV5-4 to TRBJ2-7, with a possible D match to TRBD1 (5 bases). The CDR3 has 15 amino acids. The V end was cut by 5 bases, the J end by 0 bases, with 15 bases between. Germline lookup yields CDR1 SGHNT and CDR2 YYREEE (reference sequence). The CDR3 DNA is TGTGCCAGCAGTGGGGCGCCGGAGAGCTCCTACGAGCAGTACTTC. Protein sequence: CASSGAPESSYEQYF.

The rearrangement links TRBV5-4 to TRBJ2-1; D call uncertain. CDR3 length: 15 residues. Germline CDR1 and CDR2: SGHNT and YYREEE (reference sequence). V dropped 4 bases and J dropped 4 bases, with 15 bases sitting between them. The CDR3 reads CASSLQRLLYNEQFF. DNA of the CDR3: TGTGCCAGCAGCCTCCAACGACTGCTTTACAATGAGCAGTTCTTC.

This chain joins TRBV7-3 and TRBJ1-2, with TRBD1 as a possible D gene (5 bases). The germline gives CDR1 SGHTA, CDR2 FQGTGA. The CDR3 contains 16 residues. V was pared by 0 bases and J by 2 bases, with 13 bases between. CDR3 residues: CASSLTGQGENYGYTF. The CDR3 DNA is TGTGCCAGCAGCTTAACGGGGCAGGGCGAGAACTATGGCTACACCTTC.

This chain joins TRBV23-1 and TRBJ2-1; 8 bases are a match to TRBD1. TRBV23-1 is treated as an ORF (open reading frame) with a function not yet certain. This CDR3 has 19 residues. Trimming at V came to 0 bases and at J to 3 bases, leaving 13 bases not matched to a gene. The CDR3 here is CASSQSEYRDRIYYNEQFF. The CDR3 coding sequence is TGCGCCAGCAGTCAATCAGAATACCGGGACAGGATCTACTACAATGAGCAGTTCTTC.

In its sample, this clone was seen once. The V gene is TRBV27, the J gene TRBJ2-7, with 10 positions matching TRBD2. Per germline, CDR1 MNHEY and CDR2 SMNVEV (reference sequence). The CDR3 covers 16 residues. Trimming removed 5 bases from V and 5 bases from J; junction bases left unmatched: 12. CDR3 bases: TGTGCCAGCAGTAACTGGGCTAGCGGGAGAGCCCACGAGCAGTACTTC. It translates to CASSNWASGRAHEQYF.

This chain joins TRBV18 and TRBJ1-4; D is unclear. The V gene lost 1 base and the J gene lost 8 bases, with 14 bases spanning the gap. Per germline, CDR1 KGHSH and CDR2 LQKENI. The CDR3 contains 15 residues. The CDR3 bases are TGTGCCAGCTCACCACTAGTGACCCCGGGGGAAAAACTGTTTTTT. Encoded protein: CASSPLVTPGEKLFF.

The gene calls are TRBV11-3 and TRBJ1-1, with TRBD1 as a possible D gene (5 bases). The germline V gene encodes CDR1 SGHNT and CDR2 YENEEA. The CDR3 loop spans 15 amino acids. Between the trimmed V and J ends, which lost 3 bases and 0 bases, there was a span of 11 bases. The CDR3 sequence is CASSFGGDMNTEAFF. The DNA of the CDR3 is TGTGCCAGCAGCTTCGGGGGGGATATGAACACTGAAGCTTTCTTT.

This clone was found a few times. The gene calls are TRBV5-4 and TRBJ1-4; 7 bases map to TRBD1. V lost 4 bases and J lost 7; bases outside the gene matches: 10. Germline V gene lookup returns CDR1 SGHNT and CDR2 YYREEE (reference sequence). The CDR3 consists of 15 residues. The DNA of the CDR3 is TGTGCCAGCAGCCAGCCAGGGACAGCTGGTGAAAAACTGTTTTTT. Protein sequence: CASSQPGTAGEKLFF.

The CDR3 DNA is TGTGCCAGCAGTTGGTCCGCGGGAGGAAACTACGAGCAGTACTTC. Amino acid sequence: CASSWSAGGNYEQYF. This rearrangement joins TRBV28 to TRBJ2-7; the match to TRBD2 covers 8 bases. Germline CDR1 is MDHEN and CDR2 is SYDVKM. The CDR3 extends over 15 amino acids. Trimming at V came to 4 bases and at J to 3 bases, leaving 8 bases not matched to a gene.

The chain is built from TRBV5-4 and TRBJ1-3; D not resolved. V lost 0 bases, J lost 0 bases, and 7 bases lay in between. The CDR3 covers 15 residues. The germline gives CDR1 SGHNT, CDR2 YYREEE (reference sequence). CDR3 region: CASSLGEYSGNTIYF. CDR3 coding DNA: TGTGCCAGCAGCTTGGGAGAGTACTCTGGAAACACCATATATTTT.

The rearrangement uses TRBV23-1 and TRBJ1-1; 8 nucleotides match TRBD1. TRBV23-1 is an open reading frame whose function is uncertain. Trimming removed 11 bases from V and 3 bases from J; junction bases left unmatched: 11. CDR3 length: 14 amino acids. The CDR3 loop is CAPNRGKKDTEAFF. CDR3 nucleotide sequence: TGCGCCCCTAACAGGGGGAAGAAGGACACTGAAGCTTTCTTT.

The V and J genes are TRBV15 and TRBJ2-1; 8 bases are shared with TRBD2. The CDR3 is 15 amino acids. The V and J ends lost 1 base and 4 bases, in that order; junction bases with no gene match: 3. Germline values: CDR1 LNHNV, CDR2 YYDKDF (reference sequence). The DNA for the CDR3 is TGTGCCACCAGCAGAGCCCGGGAGGGTTACAATGAGCAGTTCTTC. It codes for CATSRAREGYNEQFF.

This chain uses TRBV4-2 with TRBJ2-3; 7 bases fit TRBD2. Germline V gives CDR1 LGHNA, CDR2 YNFKEQ. J lost 0 bases, V lost 3 bases, and 3 bases had no gene match. The CDR3 has 15 residues. In DNA, the CDR3 is TGTGCCAGCAGCCAGGGAGGGCGGAGCACAGATACGCAGTATTTT. Its translation: CASSQGGRSTDTQYF.

The chain recombines TRBV19 with TRBJ1-4; no firm D call. The CDR3 length is 16 residues. Between the trimmed V and J ends, which lost 1 base and 0 bases, there was a span of 9 bases. Looked up from germline, CDR1 is LNHDA and CDR2 is SQIVND (reference sequence). The CDR3 reads CASSIGGIATNEKLFF. In DNA form, the CDR3 reads TGTGCCAGTAGTATAGGCGGCATTGCAACTAATGAAAAACTGTTTTTT.